This note documents a single T cell receptor (beta chain) sequence. Its target is unknown. The source of the sample is a study of cytomegalovirus exposure and HLA in healthy donors. Study results and caveats: Another analysis was done later, and it associated around 15,000 TCR beta sequences with HLA alleles at 0.05 false discovery rate. In a later analysis, across HLA loci, associated TCR counts were highest for DRB1, lowest for HLA-C. In a later analysis, TCR beta V- and J-gene trimming was associated with a missense DCLRE1C variant. Further analysis was carried out later, and it showed several of the most significant clusters appearing linked to common viral pathogens.

PCR was performed using 60 Vbeta and 13 Jbeta primers. Sequencing was performed with immunoSEQ multiplex PCR; in TCRdb, only in-frame clones are kept and a portion is missing. The table shows around 110,000 clones, with roughly 80% occurring only once. Germline V gene data show CDR1 as MNHNS and CDR2 as SASEGT. The CDR3 is 15 residues long. J gave up 2 bases and V 6 bases, and 9 bases lay outside the gene matches. The rearrangement links TRBV6-1 to TRBJ2-7; 8 bases are shared with TRBD1. The specimen sequenced was PBMCs. This sequence was found in a man younger than 40 in good health and CMV-seronegative. CDR3 coding DNA: TGTGCCAGCAGGAAAGACAGGGGAACCACCTACGAGCAGTACTTC. Protein: CASRKDRGTTYEQYF.